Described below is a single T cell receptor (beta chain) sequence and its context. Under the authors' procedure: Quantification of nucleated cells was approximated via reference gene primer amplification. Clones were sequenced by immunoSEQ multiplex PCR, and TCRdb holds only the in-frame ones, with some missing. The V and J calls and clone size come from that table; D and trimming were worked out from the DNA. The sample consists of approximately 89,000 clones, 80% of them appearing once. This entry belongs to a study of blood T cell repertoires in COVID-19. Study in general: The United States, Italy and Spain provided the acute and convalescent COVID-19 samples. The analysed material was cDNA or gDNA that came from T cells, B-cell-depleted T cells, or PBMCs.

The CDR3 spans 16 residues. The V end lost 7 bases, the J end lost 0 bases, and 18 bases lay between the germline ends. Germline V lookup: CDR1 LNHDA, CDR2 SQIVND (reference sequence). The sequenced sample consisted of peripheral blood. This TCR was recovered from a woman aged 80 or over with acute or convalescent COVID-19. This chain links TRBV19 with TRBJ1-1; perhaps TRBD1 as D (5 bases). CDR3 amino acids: CASKKGPGPLNTEAFF. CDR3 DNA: TGTGCCAGTAAAAAGGGGCCAGGGCCTTTGAACACTGAAGCTTTCTTT.